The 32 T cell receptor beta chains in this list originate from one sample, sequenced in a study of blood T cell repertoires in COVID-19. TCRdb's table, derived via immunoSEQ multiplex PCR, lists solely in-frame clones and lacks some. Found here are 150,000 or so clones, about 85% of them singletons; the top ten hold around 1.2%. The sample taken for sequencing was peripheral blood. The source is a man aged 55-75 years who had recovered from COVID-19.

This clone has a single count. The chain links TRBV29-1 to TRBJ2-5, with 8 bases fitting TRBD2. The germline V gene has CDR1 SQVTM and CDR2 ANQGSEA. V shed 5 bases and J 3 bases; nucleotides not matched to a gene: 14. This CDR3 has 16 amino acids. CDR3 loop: CSVSGGLNKLKETQYF. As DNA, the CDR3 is TGCAGCGTTAGCGGGGGCCTCAACAAATTAAAAGAGACCCAGTACTTC.

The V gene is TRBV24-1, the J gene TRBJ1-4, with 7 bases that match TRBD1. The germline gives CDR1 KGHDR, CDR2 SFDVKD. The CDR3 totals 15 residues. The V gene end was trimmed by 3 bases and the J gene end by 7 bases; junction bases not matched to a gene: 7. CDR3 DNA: TGTGCCACCAGTGATCCCAGGGGGGCCGGTGAAAAACTGTTTTTT. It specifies CATSDPRGAGEKLFF.

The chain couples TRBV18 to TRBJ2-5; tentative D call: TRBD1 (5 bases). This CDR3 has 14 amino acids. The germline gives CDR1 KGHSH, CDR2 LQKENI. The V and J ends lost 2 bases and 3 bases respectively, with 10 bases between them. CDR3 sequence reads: CASSPRGSEETQYF. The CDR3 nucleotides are TGTGCCAGCTCACCAAGGGGTTCTGAAGAGACCCAGTACTTC.

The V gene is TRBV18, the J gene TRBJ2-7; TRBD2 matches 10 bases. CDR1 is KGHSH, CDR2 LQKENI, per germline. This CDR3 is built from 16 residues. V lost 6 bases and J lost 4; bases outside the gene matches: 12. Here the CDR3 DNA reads TGTGCCAGCTCCACAGCGGGGGGGCGCCGTCAATACGAGCAGTACTTC. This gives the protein CASSTAGGRRQYEQYF.

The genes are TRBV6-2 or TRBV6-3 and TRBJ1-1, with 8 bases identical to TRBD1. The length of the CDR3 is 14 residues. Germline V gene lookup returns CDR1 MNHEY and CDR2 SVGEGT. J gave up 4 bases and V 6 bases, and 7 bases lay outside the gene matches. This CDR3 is CASSTGGGVTEAFF. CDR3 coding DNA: TGTGCCAGCAGCACAGGGGGGGGAGTCACTGAAGCTTTCTTT.

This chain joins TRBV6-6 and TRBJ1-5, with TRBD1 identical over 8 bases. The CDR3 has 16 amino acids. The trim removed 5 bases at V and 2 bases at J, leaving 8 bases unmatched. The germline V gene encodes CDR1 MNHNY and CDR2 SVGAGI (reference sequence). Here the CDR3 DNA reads TGTGCCAGCAGTCGAGATCCGGGACAGGGCAATCAGCCCCAGCATTTT. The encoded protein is CASSRDPGQGNQPQHF.

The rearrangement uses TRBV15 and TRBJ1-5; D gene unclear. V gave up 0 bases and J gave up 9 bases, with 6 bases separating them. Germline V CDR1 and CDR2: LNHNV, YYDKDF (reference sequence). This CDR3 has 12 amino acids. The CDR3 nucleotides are TGTGCCACCAGCAGAGATAAGAGGCCCCAGCATTTT. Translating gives CATSRDKRPQHF.

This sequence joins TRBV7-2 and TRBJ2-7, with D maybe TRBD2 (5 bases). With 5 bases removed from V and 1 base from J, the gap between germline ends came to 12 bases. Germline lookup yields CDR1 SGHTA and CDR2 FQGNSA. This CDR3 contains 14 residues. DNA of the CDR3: TGTGCCAGCAGCCTCTACGGCGGGTCCTACGAGCAGTACTTC. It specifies CASSLYGGSYEQYF.

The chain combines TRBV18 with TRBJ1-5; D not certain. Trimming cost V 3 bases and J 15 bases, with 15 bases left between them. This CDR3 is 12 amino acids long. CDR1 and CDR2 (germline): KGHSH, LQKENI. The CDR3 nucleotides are TGTGCCAGCTCACCGACCGGTTTCGCGGGGCATTTT. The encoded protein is CASSPTGFAGHF.

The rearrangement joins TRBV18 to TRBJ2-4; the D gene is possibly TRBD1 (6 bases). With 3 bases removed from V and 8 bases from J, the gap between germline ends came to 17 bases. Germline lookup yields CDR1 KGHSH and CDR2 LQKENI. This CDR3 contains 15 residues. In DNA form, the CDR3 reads TGTGCCAGCTCACCGACGGACAGTGCGTGGGACATTCAGTACTTC. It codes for CASSPTDSAWDIQYF.

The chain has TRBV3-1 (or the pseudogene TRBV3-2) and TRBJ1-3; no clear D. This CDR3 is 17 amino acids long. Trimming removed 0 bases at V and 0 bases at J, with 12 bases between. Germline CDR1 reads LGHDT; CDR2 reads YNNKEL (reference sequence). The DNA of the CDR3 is TGTGCCAGCAGCCAAGAGCCCGGCGGTCACTCTGGAAACACCATATATTTT. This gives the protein CASSQEPGGHSGNTIYF.

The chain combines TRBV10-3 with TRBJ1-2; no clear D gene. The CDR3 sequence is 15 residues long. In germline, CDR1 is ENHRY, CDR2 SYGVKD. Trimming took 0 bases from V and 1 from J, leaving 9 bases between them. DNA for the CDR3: TGTGCCATCAGTGAGTCGAGGGAGGGTAACTATGGCTACACCTTC. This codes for CAISESREGNYGYTF.

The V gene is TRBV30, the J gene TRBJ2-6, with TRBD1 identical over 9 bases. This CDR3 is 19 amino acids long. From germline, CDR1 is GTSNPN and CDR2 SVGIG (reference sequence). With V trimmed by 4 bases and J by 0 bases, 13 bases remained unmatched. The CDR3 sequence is CAWTGLRTGDNSGANVLTF. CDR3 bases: TGTGCCTGGACGGGGCTCCGGACAGGGGACAACTCTGGGGCCAACGTCCTGACTTTC. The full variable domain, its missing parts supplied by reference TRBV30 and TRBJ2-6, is SQTIHQWPATLVQPVGSPLSLECTVEGTSNPNLYWYRQAAGRGLQLLFYSVGIGQISSEVPQNLSASRPQDRQFILSSKKLLLSDSGFYLCAWTGLRTGDNSGANVLTFGAGSRLTVL.

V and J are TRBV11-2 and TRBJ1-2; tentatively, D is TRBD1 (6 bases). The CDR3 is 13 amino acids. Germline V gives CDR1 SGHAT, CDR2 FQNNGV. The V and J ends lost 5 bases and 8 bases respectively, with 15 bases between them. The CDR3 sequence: CASSPTGNEGYTF. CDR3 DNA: TGTGCCAGCAGCCCTACAGGGAATGAGGGCTACACCTTC.

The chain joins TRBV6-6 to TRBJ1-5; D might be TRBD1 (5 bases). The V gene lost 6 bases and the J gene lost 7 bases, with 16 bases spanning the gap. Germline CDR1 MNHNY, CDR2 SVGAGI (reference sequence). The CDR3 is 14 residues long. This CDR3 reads CASSSTAQDQPQHF. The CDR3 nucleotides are TGTGCCAGCAGCTCAACAGCACAGGACCAGCCCCAGCATTTT.

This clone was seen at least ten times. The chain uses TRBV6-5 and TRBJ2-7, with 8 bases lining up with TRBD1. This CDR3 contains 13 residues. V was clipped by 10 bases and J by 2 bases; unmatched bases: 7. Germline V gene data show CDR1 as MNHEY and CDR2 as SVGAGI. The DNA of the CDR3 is TGTGCCACAGAACCGGGACAGGCCTACGAGCAGTACTTC. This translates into CATEPGQAYEQYF.

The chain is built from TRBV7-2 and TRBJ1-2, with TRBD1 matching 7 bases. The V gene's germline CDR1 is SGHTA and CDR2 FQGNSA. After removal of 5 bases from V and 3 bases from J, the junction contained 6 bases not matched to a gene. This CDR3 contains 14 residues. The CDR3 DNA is TGTGCCAGCAGCAACCGGGACAGAGACTATGGCTACACCTTC. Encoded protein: CASSNRDRDYGYTF.

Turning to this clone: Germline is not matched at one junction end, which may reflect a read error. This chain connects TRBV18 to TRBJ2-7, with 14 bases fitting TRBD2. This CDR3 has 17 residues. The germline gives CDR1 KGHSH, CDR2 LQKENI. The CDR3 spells CASSPTSRTSGGNEQYF. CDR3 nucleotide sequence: TGTGCCAGCTCACCCACCTCACGGACTAGCGGGGGGAACGAACAGTACTTC.

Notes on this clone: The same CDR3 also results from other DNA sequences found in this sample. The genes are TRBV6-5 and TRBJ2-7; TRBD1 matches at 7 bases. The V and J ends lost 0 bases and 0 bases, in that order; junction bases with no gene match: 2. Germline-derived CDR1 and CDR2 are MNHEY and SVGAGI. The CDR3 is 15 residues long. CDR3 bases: TGTGCCAGCAGTTACTCGACAGGGAGCTCCTACGAGCAGTACTTC. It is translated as CASSYSTGSSYEQYF.

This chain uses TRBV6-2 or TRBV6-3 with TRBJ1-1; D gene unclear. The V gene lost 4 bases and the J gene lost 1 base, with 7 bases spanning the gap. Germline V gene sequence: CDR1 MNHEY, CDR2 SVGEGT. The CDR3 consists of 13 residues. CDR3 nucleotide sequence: TGTGCCAGCAGTTGGATAGCGAACACTGAAGCTTTCTTT. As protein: CASSWIANTEAFF.

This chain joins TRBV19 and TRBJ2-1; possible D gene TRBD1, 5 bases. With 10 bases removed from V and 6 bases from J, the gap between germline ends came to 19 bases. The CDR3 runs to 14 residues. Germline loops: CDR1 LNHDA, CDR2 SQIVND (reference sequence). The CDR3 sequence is CATQHRPPGNEQFF. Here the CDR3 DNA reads TGTGCCACCCAGCACAGGCCCCCTGGCAATGAGCAGTTCTTC.

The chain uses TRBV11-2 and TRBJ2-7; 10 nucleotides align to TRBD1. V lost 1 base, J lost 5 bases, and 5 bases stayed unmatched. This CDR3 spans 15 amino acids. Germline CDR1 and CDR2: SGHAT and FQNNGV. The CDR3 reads CASSLGGQGPHEQYF. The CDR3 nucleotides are TGTGCCAGCAGCTTAGGGGGACAGGGGCCACACGAGCAGTACTTC.

In DNA, the CDR3 is TGCGCCAGCAGGCGCGAGGTGGGGGCTGGTGAGCAGTACTTC. Translation: CASRREVGAGEQYF. The chain couples TRBV5-1 to TRBJ2-7; possibly TRBD1 for D (6 bases). V was cut by 5 bases and J by 7 bases, with 19 bases left in between. The germline V gene has CDR1 SGHRS and CDR2 YFSETQ. The length of the CDR3 is 14 residues.

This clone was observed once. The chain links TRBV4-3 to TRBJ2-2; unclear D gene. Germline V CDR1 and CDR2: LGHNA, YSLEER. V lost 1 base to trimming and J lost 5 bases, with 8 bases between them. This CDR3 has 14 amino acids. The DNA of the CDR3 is TGCGCCAGCAGCCAAGCGGTGAGGACCGGGGAGCTGTTTTTT. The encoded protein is CASSQAVRTGELFF.

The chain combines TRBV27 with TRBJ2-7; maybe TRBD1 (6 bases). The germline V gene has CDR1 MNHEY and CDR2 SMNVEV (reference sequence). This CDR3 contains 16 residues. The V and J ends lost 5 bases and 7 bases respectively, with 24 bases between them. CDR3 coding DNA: TGTGCCAGCAGTCCCGGAGCAGGGGCACCCCCTCGGGAGCAGTACTTC. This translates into CASSPGAGAPPREQYF.

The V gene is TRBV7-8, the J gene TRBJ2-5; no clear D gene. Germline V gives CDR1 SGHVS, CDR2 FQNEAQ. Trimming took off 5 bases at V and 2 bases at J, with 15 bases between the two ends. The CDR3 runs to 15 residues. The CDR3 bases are TGTGCCAGCAGCCCACCGGAGCAGCTTCAAGAGACCCAGTACTTC. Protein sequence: CASSPPEQLQETQYF.

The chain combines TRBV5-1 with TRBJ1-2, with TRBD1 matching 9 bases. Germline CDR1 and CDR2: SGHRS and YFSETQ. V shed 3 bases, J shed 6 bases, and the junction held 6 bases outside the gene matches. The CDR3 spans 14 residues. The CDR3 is CASSSRDREDGYTF. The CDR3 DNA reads TGCGCCAGCAGCTCTCGGGACAGGGAAGATGGCTACACCTTC.

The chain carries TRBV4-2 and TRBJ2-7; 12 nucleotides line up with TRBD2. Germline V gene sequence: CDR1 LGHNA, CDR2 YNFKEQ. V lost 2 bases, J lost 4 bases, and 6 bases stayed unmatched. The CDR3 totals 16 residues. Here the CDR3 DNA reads TGTGCCAGCAGCCAACGGGCTAGCGGGGGGGCTTACGAGCAGTACTTC. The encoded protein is CASSQRASGGAYEQYF.

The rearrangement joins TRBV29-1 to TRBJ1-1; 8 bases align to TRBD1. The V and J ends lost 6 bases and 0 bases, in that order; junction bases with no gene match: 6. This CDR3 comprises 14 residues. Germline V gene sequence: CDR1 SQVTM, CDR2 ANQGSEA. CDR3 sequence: CSVRTGPMNTEAFF. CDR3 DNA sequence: TGCAGCGTCCGGACAGGGCCTATGAACACTGAAGCTTTCTTT.

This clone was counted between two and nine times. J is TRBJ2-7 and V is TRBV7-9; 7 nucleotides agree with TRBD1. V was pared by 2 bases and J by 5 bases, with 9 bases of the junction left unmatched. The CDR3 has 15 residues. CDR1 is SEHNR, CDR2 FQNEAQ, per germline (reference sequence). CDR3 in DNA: TGTGCCAGCAGCTTAATGGCAGGGGGATCGAACGAGCAGTACTTC. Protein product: CASSLMAGGSNEQYF.

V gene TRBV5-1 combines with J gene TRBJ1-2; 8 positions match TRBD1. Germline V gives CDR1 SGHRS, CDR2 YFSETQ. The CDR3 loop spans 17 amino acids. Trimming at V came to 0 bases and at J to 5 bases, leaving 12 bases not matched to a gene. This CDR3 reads CASSLATNTRTGYGYTF. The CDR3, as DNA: TGCGCCAGCAGCTTGGCCACTAATACACGGACAGGGTATGGCTACACCTTC.

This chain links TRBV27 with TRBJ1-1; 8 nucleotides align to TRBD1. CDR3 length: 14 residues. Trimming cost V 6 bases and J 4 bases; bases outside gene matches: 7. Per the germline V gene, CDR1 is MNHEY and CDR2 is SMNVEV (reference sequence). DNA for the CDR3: TGTGCCAGCAGGCCGACAGGGGTGGTCACTGAAGCTTTCTTT. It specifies CASRPTGVVTEAFF.